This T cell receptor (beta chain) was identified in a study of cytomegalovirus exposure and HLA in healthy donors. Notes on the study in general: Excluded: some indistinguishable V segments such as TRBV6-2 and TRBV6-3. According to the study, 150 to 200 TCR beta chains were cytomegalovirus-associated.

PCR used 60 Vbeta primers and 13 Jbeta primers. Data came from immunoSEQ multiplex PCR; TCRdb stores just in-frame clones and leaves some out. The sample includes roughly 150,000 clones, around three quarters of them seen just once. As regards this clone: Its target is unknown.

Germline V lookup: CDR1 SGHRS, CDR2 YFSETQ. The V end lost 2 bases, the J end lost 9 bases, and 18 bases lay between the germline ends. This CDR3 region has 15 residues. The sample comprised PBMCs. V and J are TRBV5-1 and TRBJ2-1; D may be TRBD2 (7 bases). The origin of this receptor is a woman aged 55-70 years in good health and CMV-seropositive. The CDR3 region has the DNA TGCGCCAGCAGCTTCCGGGTCGGAAGGGGGGGTGAGCAGTTCTTC. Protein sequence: CASSFRVGRGGEQFF.